The sequence of this T cell receptor beta chain was determined in a study of cytomegalovirus exposure and HLA in healthy donors. Trimming shortened V by 5 bases and J by 4 bases, and 10 bases separated the two germline ends. The CDR3 spans 13 residues. Germline CDR1 and CDR2: SEHNR and FQNEAQ (reference sequence). The PCR was carried out with 60 Vbeta primers and 13 Jbeta primers. Profiling relied on immunoSEQ multiplex PCR, and the TCRdb table lists in-frame clones only, not all of them. Its listing shows around 100,000 clones. The source of this sequence is a man in his fifties or sixties in good health and CMV-seronegative. The chain uses TRBV7-9 and TRBJ2-3, with D perhaps TRBD2 (6 bases). Material: PBMCs. CDR3 sequence: CASSHGGADTQYF. The CDR3 coding sequence is TGTGCCAGCAGCCACGGGGGAGCAGATACGCAGTATTTT.